The next 3 T cell receptor beta chains were all read from a single sample in a study of T-cell memory formation after mild COVID-19. Using its own MiXCR run on the 5' RACE reads, TCRdb lists one record per CDR3 protein. In the table there are hundreds of thousands of distinct CDR3 sequences, roughly 13% of which are singletons. Sequenced input: PBMCs or a T cell subset sorted from them (not recorded which). The receptors originated from a man between 18 and 29 years old who had mild COVID-19 (a few samples of this study predate the infection). Cell type and time point are not known.

This clonotype has just a few counts. CDR3 nucleotide sequence: TGTGCCAGCAGTCGTACTGGATCCTATAATTCACCCCTCCACTTT. Protein: CASSRTGSYNSPLHF. The chain links TRBV6-6 to TRBJ1-6; D unclear. The V end lost 5 bases, the J end lost 1 base, and 9 bases lay between the germline ends. This CDR3 has 15 amino acids. The V gene's germline CDR1 is MNHNY and CDR2 SVGAGI (reference sequence).

The chain joins TRBV7-2 to TRBJ2-4; TRBD1 aligns across 8 bases. This CDR3 is built from 16 residues. Germline loops: CDR1 SGHTA, CDR2 FQGNSA. The junction had 8 bases not matched to a gene; V was cut back by 5 bases and J by 2 bases. The CDR3 DNA sequence: TGTGCCAGCAGCCCCCGGACAGGGTTGACCAAAAACATTCAGTACTTC. Protein: CASSPRTGLTKNIQYF.

This clonotype has at least ten counts. This sequence joins TRBV5-6 and TRBJ1-6; D remains unclear. The CDR3 contains 17 residues. Trimming took 1 base from V and 0 from J, leaving 11 bases between them. Germline CDR1 and CDR2: SGHDT and YYEEEE. CDR3 bases: TGTGCCAGCAGCTTGATGGTTCCAAGCTCCTATAATTCACCCCTCCACTTT. Translating gives CASSLMVPSSYNSPLHF.